Described below is a single T cell receptor (beta chain) sequence and its context. What it recognizes is unknown. This sample was taken from a study of T cell repertoires in cytomegalovirus infection. Study information: Matching HLA type, along with CMV infection, was indicated by public TCR beta signatures.

Via MiXCR, TCRdb re-called the reads, giving one row per CDR3 protein. The sample holds 150,000 to 200,000 distinct CDR3 sequences, roughly 14% seen once. The study, taken as a whole, reports: It was HLA-C-restricted CMV-specific TCR beta clonotypes that dominated the response ex vivo. People with CMV and the relevant HLA were identified by cumulative public TCR beta family frequency.

The CDR3 is made up of 16 amino acids. J lost 3 bases, V lost 2 bases, and 8 bases had no gene match. From germline, CDR1 is SEHNR and CDR2 FQNEAQ (reference sequence). Input material: PBMCs. The origin of this receptor is a human donor in good health (CMV status not recorded). Some clones in this sample may be carry-over from other donors' samples. This chain connects TRBV7-9 to TRBJ2-7; 9 bases agree with TRBD2. The CDR3, as DNA: TGTGCCAGCAGCTTAACAAGCGGGGGGACGAACTACGAGCAGTACTTC. This gives the protein CASSLTSGGTNYEQYF.